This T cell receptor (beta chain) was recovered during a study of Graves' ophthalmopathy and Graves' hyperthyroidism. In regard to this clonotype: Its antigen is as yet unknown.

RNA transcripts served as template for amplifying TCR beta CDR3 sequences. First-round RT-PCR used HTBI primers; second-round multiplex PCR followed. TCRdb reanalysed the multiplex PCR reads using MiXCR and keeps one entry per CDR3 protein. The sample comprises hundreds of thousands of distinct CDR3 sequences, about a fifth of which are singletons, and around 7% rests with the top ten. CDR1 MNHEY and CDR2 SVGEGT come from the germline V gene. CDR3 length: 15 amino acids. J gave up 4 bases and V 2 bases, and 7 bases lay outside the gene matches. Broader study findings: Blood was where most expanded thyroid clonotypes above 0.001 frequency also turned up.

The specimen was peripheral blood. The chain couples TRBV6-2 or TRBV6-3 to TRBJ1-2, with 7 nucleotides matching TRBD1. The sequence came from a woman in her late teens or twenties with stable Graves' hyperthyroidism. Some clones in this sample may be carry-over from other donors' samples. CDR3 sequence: CASSYKGQTLYGYTF. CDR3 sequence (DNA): TGTGCCAGCAGTTACAAGGGACAGACTCTCTATGGCTACACCTTC.